One and the same sample provided the 28 T cell receptor beta chains below, sequenced in a study of T cell responses to AZD1222 COVID-19 vaccine. Sequenced by immunoSEQ multiplex PCR; TCRdb stores in-frame clones only, minus some. The sample records approximately 170,000 clones, 90% to 95% being singletons. The sample here was peripheral blood, taken 28 days after the second AZD1222 dose. These receptors came from an adult who received the AZD1222 COVID-19 vaccine.

The chain recombines TRBV2 with TRBJ1-2; D call uncertain. Germline CDR1 SNHLY, CDR2 FYNNEI. The CDR3 length is 14 residues. The germline V and J ends were trimmed by 4 bases and 4 bases, with 13 bases remaining between them. This CDR3 is CASSGNTYAYGYTF. CDR3 coding DNA: TGTGCCAGCAGTGGAAACACTTACGCCTATGGCTACACCTTC.

The V gene is TRBV6-4, the J gene TRBJ2-3; the D is unclear. Trimming shortened V by 2 bases and J by 0 bases, and 6 bases separated the two germline ends. This CDR3 is built from 14 residues. CDR1 is MRHNA and CDR2 is SNTAGT in the germline V gene. The CDR3 DNA reads TGTGCCAGCAGTGACGAGGCTAGCACAGATACGCAGTATTTT. This encodes CASSDEASTDTQYF.

V usage is TRBV2 and J usage is TRBJ1-2; possibly TRBD1 for D (5 bases). The CDR3 totals 16 residues. V dropped 0 bases and J dropped 6 bases, with 17 bases sitting between them. Germline-derived CDR1 and CDR2 are SNHLY and FYNNEI. Written as DNA, the CDR3 is TGTGCCAGCAGTGAAGCTAGGCTGAGGGGCTCGGATGGCTACACCTTC. It codes for CASSEARLRGSDGYTF.

This chain joins TRBV9 and TRBJ1-1, with D possibly matching TRBD1 (6 bases). V shed 0 bases and J shed 0 bases, with 9 bases lying between them. The CDR3 length is 15 residues. The germline CDR1 and CDR2 sequences are SGDLS and YYNGEE. The CDR3, as DNA: TGTGCCAGCAGCGTAGCCGGGGGCATGAACACTGAAGCTTTCTTT. Translated, it gives CASSVAGGMNTEAFF.

The chain employs TRBV11-1 and TRBJ1-1, with a weak D call TRBD1 (6 bases). The germline V gene encodes CDR1 SGHAT and CDR2 FQDESV (reference sequence). The germline V and J ends were trimmed by 1 base and 3 bases, with 6 bases remaining between them. The CDR3 contains 13 residues. In nucleotides, the CDR3 is TGTGCCAGCAGCTTAGACAGGGACACTGAAGCTTTCTTT. Its protein is CASSLDRDTEAFF. The full variable domain, rest sourced from reference TRBV11-1 and TRBJ1-1, is EAEVAQSPRYKITEKSQAVAFWCDPISGHATLYWYRQILGQGPELLVQFQDESVVDDSQLPKDRFSAERLKGVDSTLKIQPAELGDSAMYLCASSLDRDTEAFFGQGTRLTVV.

J is TRBJ1-5 and V is TRBV5-1; D unclear. The CDR3 extends over 16 amino acids. Germline CDR1 reads SGHRS; CDR2 reads YFSETQ. Trimming removed 3 bases at V and 5 bases at J, with 18 bases between. CDR3 sequence: CASSSGLGPGDQPQHF. The CDR3 DNA reads TGCGCCAGCAGCTCGGGTCTTGGACCGGGCGATCAGCCCCAGCATTTT.

This sequence joins TRBV19 and TRBJ2-5; 9 positions match TRBD1. The length of the CDR3 is 15 residues. Germline V gives CDR1 LNHDA, CDR2 SQIVND (reference sequence). Trimming at V came to 7 bases and at J to 2 bases, leaving 8 bases not matched to a gene. This chain's CDR3 is CASTLTGGIQETQYF. DNA of the CDR3: TGTGCCAGTACCCTGACAGGGGGAATTCAAGAGACCCAGTACTTC.

The J gene is TRBJ2-7, the V gene TRBV20-1; D is uncertain. Germline assignment: CDR1 DFQATT and CDR2 SNEGSKA (reference sequence). Deletions cut 1 base from V and 2 bases from J, with 3 bases between. The CDR3 covers 11 residues. CDR3 sequence (DNA): TGCAGTGCTAGAGTTCCCTACGAGCAGTACTTC. Translating it yields CSARVPYEQYF.

This clone was counted a few times. The V and J genes are TRBV3-1 (or the pseudogene TRBV3-2) and TRBJ1-1, with D possibly being TRBD1 (6 bases). V was clipped by 0 bases and J by 1 base, with 12 bases between them. Per the germline V gene, CDR1 is LGHDT and CDR2 is YNNKEL (reference sequence). The CDR3 runs 16 residues. The CDR3 here is CASSQEGRGQNTEAFF. The CDR3 nucleotides are TGTGCCAGCAGCCAAGAGGGCAGGGGACAGAACACTGAAGCTTTCTTT.

The CDR3, as DNA: TGCGCCAGCAGTGAGTCAGGGGGCGCTTTCTTT. This codes for CASSESGGAFF. The chain recombines TRBV10-2 with TRBJ1-1; 7 nucleotides agree with TRBD1. Germline assignment: CDR1 WSHSY and CDR2 SAAADI. The length of the CDR3 is 11 residues. Trimming took 0 bases from V and 11 from J; bases not matched to a gene: 0.

The rearrangement uses TRBV4-1 and TRBJ1-2, with a possible D match to TRBD1 (5 bases). The germline V gene encodes CDR1 MGHRA and CDR2 YSYEKL. The germline V and J ends were trimmed by 1 base and 2 bases, with 5 bases remaining between them. The CDR3 covers 13 residues. The CDR3 DNA reads as TGCGCCAGCAGCCAAGGACAGAACTATGGCTACACCTTC. Residues: CASSQGQNYGYTF.

This clone occurred a few times. J is TRBJ1-1 and V is TRBV9; D unclear. CDR1 is SGDLS, CDR2 YYNGEE, per germline. Trimming stripped 4 bases from V and 1 base from J, with 14 bases between. The CDR3 spans 15 residues. The CDR3 protein is CASSLTGSGNTEAFF. The CDR3 coding sequence is TGTGCCAGCAGCCTGACCGGGTCAGGGAACACTGAAGCTTTCTTT.

The chain has TRBV9 and TRBJ1-5; D unresolved. Looked up from germline, CDR1 is SGDLS and CDR2 is YYNGEE. Between the trimmed V and J ends, which lost 2 bases and 4 bases, there was a span of 22 bases. The CDR3 has 18 amino acids. The CDR3 spells CASSVRRVVGRRNQPQHF. DNA for the CDR3: TGTGCCAGCAGCGTCCGCCGGGTGGTCGGCAGAAGGAATCAGCCCCAGCATTTT.

The V and J genes are TRBV7-6 and TRBJ1-1; unclear D gene. The CDR3 totals 14 residues. Trimming left V 2 bases short and J 1 base short, with 8 bases between. Germline V gene lookup returns CDR1 SGHVS and CDR2 FNYEAQ. CDR3 protein: CASSLRSGNTEAFF. The CDR3 bases are TGTGCCAGCAGCTTAAGATCGGGGAACACTGAAGCTTTCTTT.

This clone has a single count. The chain couples TRBV18 to TRBJ1-2; 9 nucleotides agree with TRBD1. Germline CDR1 and CDR2: KGHSH and LQKENI. V dropped 3 bases and J dropped 0; count of bases not matched to a gene: 5. This CDR3 has 16 amino acids. Here the CDR3 reads CASSPGQGTTNYGYTF. CDR3 sequence (DNA): TGTGCCAGCTCACCCGGACAGGGGACCACTAACTATGGCTACACCTTC.

This chain uses TRBV2 with TRBJ1-2, with TRBD1 matching over 7 bases. CDR3 length: 16 residues. J gave up 3 bases and V 2 bases, and 9 bases lay outside the gene matches. CDR1 and CDR2 from the germline V gene are SNHLY and FYNNEI. The CDR3 coding sequence is TGTGCCAGCAGTGAATTTGGGACAGCTTACGACTATGGCTACACCTTC. Translation gives CASSEFGTAYDYGYTF.

V gene TRBV2 combines with J gene TRBJ2-3; D is perhaps TRBD1 or TRBD2 (5 bases each). Trimming cost V 1 base and J 2 bases, with 16 bases left between them. Germline loops: CDR1 SNHLY, CDR2 FYNNEI. The CDR3 is made up of 17 amino acids. The CDR3 sequence: CASSEGTSGRYTDTQYF. The CDR3 DNA sequence: TGTGCCAGCAGTGAAGGCACATCGGGACGCTACACAGATACGCAGTATTTT.

V is TRBV5-1 and J is TRBJ1-6; weak D call: TRBD1 (5 bases). This CDR3 has 16 residues. V lost 4 bases and J 10 bases, leaving 21 bases between the germline ends. The germline V gene encodes CDR1 SGHRS and CDR2 YFSETQ. The DNA of the CDR3 is TGCGCCAGCAGCCCAACGTTGGGGGACGCTGGGTCACCCCTCCACTTT. Encoded protein: CASSPTLGDAGSPLHF.

The rearrangement joins TRBV4-1 to TRBJ2-4, with D perhaps matching TRBD1 (5 bases). Germline assignment: CDR1 MGHRA and CDR2 YSYEKL. V lost 0 bases and J lost 0, with 15 bases in between. The CDR3 runs 18 residues. CDR3 region: CASSQENSGILAKNIQYF. CDR3 in DNA: TGCGCCAGCAGCCAAGAAAATTCAGGGATTCTAGCCAAAAACATTCAGTACTTC.

CDR3 residues: CASSLGASYIPYEQYF. The CDR3 DNA reads TGTGCCAGCAGTTTAGGGGCGTCCTATATCCCCTACGAGCAGTACTTC. The chain combines TRBV27 with TRBJ2-7; tentative D call: TRBD1 (5 bases). The germline V gene encodes CDR1 MNHEY and CDR2 SMNVEV (reference sequence). The CDR3 runs 16 residues. The germline V and J ends were trimmed by 2 bases and 2 bases, with 16 bases remaining between them.

The chain links TRBV5-4 to TRBJ2-4; 7 bases map to TRBD2. CDR1 and CDR2 from the germline V gene are SGHNT and YYREEE (reference sequence). V lost 0 bases and J lost 8; bases outside the gene matches: 8. This CDR3 region has 15 residues. In DNA form, the CDR3 reads TGTGCCAGCAGCTTGGTTTCGGGGGGAGGAGACATTCAGTACTTC. This codes for CASSLVSGGGDIQYF.

CDR3 region: CASTYSTGFSEAFF. The CDR3 nucleotides are TGTGCCAGCACCTATTCTACAGGGTTCTCTGAAGCTTTCTTT. V usage is TRBV6-6 and J usage is TRBJ1-1, with D possibly matching TRBD1 (6 bases). CDR1 is MNHNY, CDR2 SVGAGI, per germline (reference sequence). Trimming removed 7 bases from V and 6 bases from J, with 18 bases in between. The CDR3 length is 14 residues.

The V call is TRBV7-9, the J call TRBJ2-5; TRBD2 matches 8 bases. The V and J ends lost 1 base and 1 base, in that order; junction bases with no gene match: 8. The germline V gene has CDR1 SEHNR and CDR2 FQNEAQ (reference sequence). The CDR3 length is 17 residues. CDR3 loop: CASSLEGSGALQETQYF. CDR3 nucleotide sequence: TGTGCCAGCAGCTTAGAGGGTAGCGGGGCTCTCCAAGAGACCCAGTACTTC.

V is TRBV18 and J is TRBJ1-1, with D perhaps matching TRBD1 (5 bases). The CDR3 is 15 residues long. The V gene lost 3 bases and the J gene lost 5 bases, with 16 bases spanning the gap. Per germline, CDR1 KGHSH and CDR2 LQKENI. The DNA of the CDR3 is TGTGCCAGCTCACCGGGGCGTACCCCGGGGACTGAAGCTTTCTTT. It specifies CASSPGRTPGTEAFF.

The V call is TRBV3-1 (or the pseudogene TRBV3-2), the J call TRBJ1-2, with 8 bases identical to TRBD1. The CDR3 loop spans 15 amino acids. Germline-derived CDR1 and CDR2 are LGHDT and YNNKEL (reference sequence). J lost 2 bases, V lost 6 bases, and 8 bases had no gene match. CDR3 loop: CASSSQGATNYGYTF. CDR3 DNA sequence: TGTGCCAGCAGTTCCCAGGGGGCGACGAACTATGGCTACACCTTC.

The V call is TRBV6-5, the J call TRBJ2-7, with 8 bases lining up with TRBD1. The germline CDR1 and CDR2 sequences are MNHEY and SVGAGI. The CDR3 loop spans 14 amino acids. The J segment lost 3 bases and the V segment lost 4 bases, leaving 5 bases of the junction unmatched. CDR3 residues: CASSFDRGDYEQYF. CDR3 nucleotides: TGTGCCAGCAGTTTCGACAGGGGCGACTACGAGCAGTACTTC.

The CDR3 here is CASSLTSAANTGELFF. The CDR3 region has the DNA TGTGCCAGCAGCTTAACGTCGGCAGCGAACACCGGGGAGCTGTTTTTT. This chain joins TRBV7-3 and TRBJ2-2; no clear D. Germline values: CDR1 SGHTA, CDR2 FQGTGA. The V end was cut by 0 bases, the J end by 0 bases, with 8 bases between. The CDR3 covers 16 residues.

V gene TRBV15 combines with J gene TRBJ1-1; D uncertain. This CDR3 is 15 amino acids long. V was trimmed by 0 bases and J by 1 base, leaving 9 bases between them. Germline V gene sequence: CDR1 LNHNV, CDR2 YYDKDF (reference sequence). The DNA for the CDR3 is TGTGCCACCAGCAGAGAAAACACCCCGAACACTGAAGCTTTCTTT. It encodes CATSRENTPNTEAFF.